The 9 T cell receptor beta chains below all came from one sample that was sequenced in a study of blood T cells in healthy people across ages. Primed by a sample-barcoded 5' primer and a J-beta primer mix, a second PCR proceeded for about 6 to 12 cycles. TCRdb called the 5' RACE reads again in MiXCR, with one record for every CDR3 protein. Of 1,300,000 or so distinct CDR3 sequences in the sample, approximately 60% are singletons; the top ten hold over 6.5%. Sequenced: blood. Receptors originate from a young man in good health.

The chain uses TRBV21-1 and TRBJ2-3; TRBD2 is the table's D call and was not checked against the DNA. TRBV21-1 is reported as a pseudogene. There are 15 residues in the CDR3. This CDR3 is CASRPGTIGADTQYF. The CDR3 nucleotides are TGTGCCAGCAGGCCCGGGACTATAGGAGCAGATACGCAGTATTTT.

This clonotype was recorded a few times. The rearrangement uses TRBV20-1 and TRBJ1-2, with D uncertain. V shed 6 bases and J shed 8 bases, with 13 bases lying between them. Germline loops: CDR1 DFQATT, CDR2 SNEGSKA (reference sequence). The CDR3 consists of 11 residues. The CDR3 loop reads CSAGAEPGYTF. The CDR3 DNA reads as TGCAGTGCCGGTGCCGAGCCCGGCTACACCTTC.

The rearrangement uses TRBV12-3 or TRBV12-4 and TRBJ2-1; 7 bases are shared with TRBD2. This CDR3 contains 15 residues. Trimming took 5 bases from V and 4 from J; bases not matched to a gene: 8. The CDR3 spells CASSVGGSTYNEQFF. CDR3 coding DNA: TGTGCCAGCAGTGTGGGCGGGAGTACTTACAATGAGCAGTTCTTC.

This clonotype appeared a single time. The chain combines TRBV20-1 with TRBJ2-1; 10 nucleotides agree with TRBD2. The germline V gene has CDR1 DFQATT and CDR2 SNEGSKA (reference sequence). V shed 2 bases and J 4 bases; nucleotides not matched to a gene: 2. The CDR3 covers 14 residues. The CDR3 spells CSARIAGGYNEQFF. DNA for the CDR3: TGCAGTGCTAGAATAGCGGGGGGTTACAATGAGCAGTTCTTC.

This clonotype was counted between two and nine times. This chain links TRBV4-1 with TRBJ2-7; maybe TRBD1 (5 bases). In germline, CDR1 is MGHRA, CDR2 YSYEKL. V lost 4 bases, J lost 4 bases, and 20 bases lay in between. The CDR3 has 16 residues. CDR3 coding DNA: TGCGCCAGCAGCCCAAGATTTCAGGGCCCCATTTACGAGCAGTACTTC. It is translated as CASSPRFQGPIYEQYF.

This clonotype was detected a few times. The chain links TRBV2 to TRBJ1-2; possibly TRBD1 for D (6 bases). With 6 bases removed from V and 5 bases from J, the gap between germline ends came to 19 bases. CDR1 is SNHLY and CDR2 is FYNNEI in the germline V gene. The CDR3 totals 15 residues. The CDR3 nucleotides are TGTGCCAGCAGCCCTATTTTAACAGGGACTTATGGCTACACCTTC. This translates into CASSPILTGTYGYTF.

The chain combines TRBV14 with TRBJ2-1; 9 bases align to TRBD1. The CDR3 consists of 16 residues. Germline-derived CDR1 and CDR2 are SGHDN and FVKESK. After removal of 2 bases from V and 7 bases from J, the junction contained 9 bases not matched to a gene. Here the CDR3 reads CASSQFLRQGVNEQFF. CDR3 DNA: TGTGCCAGCAGCCAATTTCTGAGACAGGGGGTAAATGAGCAGTTCTTC.

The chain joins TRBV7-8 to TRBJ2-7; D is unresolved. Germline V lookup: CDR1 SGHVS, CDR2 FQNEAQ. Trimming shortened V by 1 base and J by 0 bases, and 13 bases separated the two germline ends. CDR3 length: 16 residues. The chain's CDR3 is CASSLGRTWSSYEQYF. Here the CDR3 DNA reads TGTGCCAGCAGCTTAGGGCGGACCTGGAGCTCCTACGAGCAGTACTTC.

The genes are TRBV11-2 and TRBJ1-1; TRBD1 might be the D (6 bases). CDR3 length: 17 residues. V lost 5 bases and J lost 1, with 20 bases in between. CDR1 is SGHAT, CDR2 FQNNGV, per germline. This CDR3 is CASSQSFRGNRNTEAFF. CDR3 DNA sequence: TGTGCCAGCAGCCAGTCATTCAGGGGCAATCGGAACACTGAAGCTTTCTTT.